This T cell receptor beta chain was identified during a study of neurological immune-mediated disorders. Background on the study: The approximately 34 multiple sclerosis patients comprised 31 relapsing-remitting and 3 secondary progressive cases.

5'RACE generated cDNA with 10-nucleotide random UMIs. TCRdb used MiXCR to reprocess the 5' RACE reads, holding one entry per CDR3 protein. The sample yields around 70,000 distinct CDR3 sequences, roughly 5% seen once. V lost 5 bases and J lost 5, with 18 bases in between. CDR3 size: 15 residues. Germline CDR1 and CDR2: SGHVS and FQNEAQ. The study, taken as a whole, reports: Repertoires from 18 of 34 multiple sclerosis patients grouped phylogenetically into a related-CDR3 cluster, suggesting a possible signature. HTLV-1-associated myelopathy displayed the greatest TCR clonal expansion, and multiple sclerosis exhibited the smallest, lower than that of healthy controls.

On this clonotype: The antigen is undetermined.

The sample consisted of PBMCs. The clonotype originates from a woman aged 25-40 years with multiple sclerosis. The chain recombines TRBV7-8 with TRBJ1-1; D is uncertain. CDR3: CASSTTDSLGTEAFF. Here the CDR3 DNA reads TGTGCCAGCAGCACCACGGACTCCCTGGGGACTGAAGCTTTCTTT.